This T cell receptor beta chain was observed in a study of shared clonotypes between healthy human individuals. This table comes from immunoSEQ multiplex PCR, and its TCRdb copy is limited to in-frame clones, with some not included. The data contain approximately 2,000,000 clones, just under 95% of them singletons. CD45RO-negative cells were positively selected for CCR7, leaving out terminally differentiated effector memory CD45RA+ cells. As concerns this clone: This sample also contains other DNA sequences that code for the same CDR3.

The sequence was obtained from a man between 18 and 29 years old in good health. Some clones in this sample may be carry-over from other donors' samples. The sequenced sample consisted of naive CD8+ T cells from PBMCs.

This chain's CDR3 is CASSLSGAGYGYTF. Here the CDR3 DNA reads TGTGCCAGCAGTTTATCCGGGGCCGGCTATGGCTACACCTTC. The V call is TRBV27, the J call TRBJ1-2, with a tentative D call TRBD1 (5 bases). This CDR3 has 14 residues. The V gene lost 0 bases and the J gene lost 4 bases, with 9 bases spanning the gap. CDR1 and CDR2 (germline): MNHEY, SMNVEV (reference sequence).